This entry lists 29 T cell receptor beta chains sequenced from one sample in a study of molecular identifiers for immune sequencing clone quantification. TCRdb redid the calling of the PCR reads with MiXCR, one entry per CDR3 protein. This sample has hundreds of thousands of distinct CDR3 sequences, with roughly 23% found just once. The specimen sequenced was naive CD8+ T cells from blood, with Jurkat cell RNA spiked in. Subset given: FACS-sorted CD8+CD4-CCR7+CD45RA+ naive T cells. These receptor sequences come from a human donor in good health. Some libraries in this study had Jurkat cell RNA spiked in.

This clonotype occurred many times. V is TRBV28 and J is TRBJ1-5; D is perhaps TRBD1 (6 bases). Trimming removed 6 bases from V and 0 bases from J, with 18 bases in between. Germline assignment: CDR1 MDHEN and CDR2 SYDVKM. CDR3 length: 17 amino acids. The CDR3 reads CASRGPGAFNSNQPQHF. The CDR3 bases are TGTGCCAGCAGAGGGCCAGGGGCTTTTAATAGCAATCAGCCCCAGCATTTT.

For this clonotype: Sequence at one end of the junction differs from germline and may be a read error. This chain links TRBV6-5 with TRBJ1-1; the match to TRBD1 covers 8 bases. CDR3 length: 15 amino acids. CDR1 and CDR2 (germline): MNHEY, SVGAGI. The CDR3 nucleotides are TGTGCCAGCAGCTCAGACAGGGGCTTGAACACTAAAGCTTTCTTT. This gives the protein CASSSDRGLNTKAFF.

This clonotype was seen only a few times. V usage is TRBV3-1 and J usage is TRBJ2-7; TRBD1 agrees at 10 bases. With V trimmed by 2 bases and J by 5 bases, 12 bases remained unmatched. Germline CDR1 is LGHDT and CDR2 is YNNKEL (reference sequence). The CDR3 is 17 amino acids. The CDR3 is CASSQPTGTGVRNEQYF. The CDR3 bases are TGTGCCAGCAGCCAACCGACCGGGACAGGGGTCCGAAACGAGCAGTACTTC.

This clonotype was seen ten or more times. This rearrangement joins TRBV7-9 to TRBJ2-4, with D possibly TRBD1 on 5 matching bases. The CDR3 extends over 13 amino acids. Trimming took off 0 bases at V and 7 bases at J, with 7 bases between the two ends. The germline V gene has CDR1 SEHNR and CDR2 FQNEAQ (reference sequence). CDR3 sequence reads: CASSLAPGNIQYF. For the CDR3, the DNA is TGTGCCAGCAGCTTAGCACCAGGGAACATTCAGTACTTC.

This clonotype was seen more than once but under ten times. The V gene is TRBV12-3 or TRBV12-4, the J gene TRBJ2-1; D remains ambiguous. V lost 7 bases to trimming and J lost 7 bases, with 11 bases between them. This CDR3 region has 12 residues. This chain's CDR3 is CASTPVPNEQFF. In DNA, the CDR3 is TGTGCCAGCACCCCAGTTCCGAATGAGCAGTTCTTC.

This clonotype showed up just a few times. This sequence joins TRBV2 and TRBJ2-5; D is unclear. CDR3 length equals 10 residues. Germline CDR1 and CDR2: SNHLY and FYNNEI. Deletions cut 8 bases from V and 3 bases from J, with 4 bases between. CDR3 sequence reads: CASEKETQYF. CDR3 nucleotide sequence: TGTGCCAGCGAGAAAGAGACCCAGTACTTC.

This clonotype has ten or more counts. The J gene is TRBJ2-2, the V gene TRBV29-1; D is unresolved. Germline V gene sequence: CDR1 SQVTM, CDR2 ANQGSEA. The CDR3 is 14 amino acids. Trimming left V 0 bases short and J 5 bases short, with 10 bases between. The chain's CDR3 is CSVEDLLGTGELFF. The CDR3 DNA follows: TGCAGCGTTGAAGATCTTTTGGGGACCGGGGAGCTGTTTTTT.

The rearrangement joins TRBV7-6 to TRBJ1-2, with 8 bases aligning to TRBD1. Germline CDR1 is SGHVS and CDR2 is FNYEAQ. The CDR3 spans 14 residues. With V trimmed by 1 base and J by 4 bases, 2 bases remained unmatched. The CDR3 loop is CASSLEDRAYGYTF. For the CDR3, the DNA is TGTGCCAGCAGCTTAGAGGACAGGGCCTATGGCTACACCTTC.

The V call is TRBV20-1, the J call TRBJ2-3; no clear D. The CDR3 loop spans 17 amino acids. The V end lost 0 bases, the J end lost 0 bases, and 16 bases lay between the germline ends. The germline V gene encodes CDR1 DFQATT and CDR2 SNEGSKA (reference sequence). The chain's CDR3 is CSAREFPRTASTDTQYF. In nucleotides, the CDR3 is TGCAGTGCTAGAGAATTTCCAAGGACCGCTAGCACAGATACGCAGTATTTT.

This chain links TRBV20-1 with TRBJ2-7; 7 nucleotides agree with TRBD2. Germline CDR1 and CDR2: DFQATT and SNEGSKA (reference sequence). V lost 5 bases, J lost 6 bases, and 13 bases stayed unmatched. The CDR3 has 14 residues. The CDR3, as DNA: TGCAGTGCTGAAGAAGAGCGGGAAGGAAGCGAGCAGTACTTC. It specifies CSAEEEREGSEQYF.

V usage is TRBV5-4 and J usage is TRBJ1-1; D perhaps matches TRBD1 (5 bases). The CDR3 contains 13 residues. Germline V gene sequence: CDR1 SGHNT, CDR2 YYREEE (reference sequence). Trimming cost V 4 bases and J 4 bases, with 11 bases left between them. The CDR3 sequence: CASSVLGGTEAFF. In DNA form, the CDR3 reads TGTGCCAGCAGCGTGTTGGGGGGCACTGAAGCTTTCTTT.

In this sample, this clonotype turned up many times. This CDR3 is CASSFKRGTDTQYF. CDR3 nucleotides: TGTGCCAGCAGTTTCAAGCGGGGCACAGATACGCAGTATTTT. The chain employs TRBV28 and TRBJ2-3; D might be TRBD2 (6 bases). From germline, CDR1 is MDHEN and CDR2 SYDVKM. The CDR3 loop spans 14 amino acids. V lost 3 bases, J lost 1 base, and 8 bases lay in between.

This clonotype was seen just once. One end of the junction is discordant with germline, which a read error may explain. The chain carries TRBV6-1 and TRBJ2-3; the match to TRBD2 covers 9 bases. Germline V gene lookup returns CDR1 MNHNS and CDR2 SASEGT. This CDR3 has 16 residues. The CDR3: CAGSGFSGGHTDTQYF. The DNA of the CDR3 is TGTGCCGGCAGTGGATTTAGCGGGGGACACACAGATACGCAGTATTTT.

The V call is TRBV6-2 or TRBV6-3, the J call TRBJ2-7, with TRBD1 matching over 10 bases. The CDR3 is 14 amino acids. The germline CDR1 and CDR2 sequences are MNHEY and SVGEGT. V shed 2 bases, J shed 7 bases, and the junction held 5 bases outside the gene matches. The CDR3 coding sequence is TGTGCCAGCAGTTACGACAGGGGGCCGCAGGAGCAGTACTTC. This translates into CASSYDRGPQEQYF.

This clonotype was recorded many times. The J gene is TRBJ2-7, the V gene TRBV13; D remains unclear. The CDR3 contains 13 residues. Germline values: CDR1 PRHDT, CDR2 FYEKMQ (reference sequence). V shed 5 bases and J shed 0 bases, with 8 bases lying between them. The CDR3 here is CASSPVNSYEQYF. In DNA form, the CDR3 reads TGTGCCAGCAGCCCGGTTAACTCCTACGAGCAGTACTTC.

This clonotype was detected many times. CDR3 in DNA: TGCAGCGTTGTGGGCTCTGGGGCCAACGTCCTGACTTTC. Protein product: CSVVGSGANVLTF. This chain uses TRBV29-1 with TRBJ2-6, with no clear D. The CDR3 spans 13 residues. Germline CDR1 and CDR2: SQVTM and ANQGSEA. Trimming stripped 4 bases from V and 0 bases from J, with 4 bases between.

The CDR3 coding sequence is TGTGCCAGCAGTTACGGACGGATCGGTGAGCAGTTCTTC. The encoded protein is CASSYGRIGEQFF. The J gene is TRBJ2-1, the V gene TRBV6-5, with D unclear. CDR1 is MNHEY, CDR2 SVGAGI, per germline. Trimming cost V 2 bases and J 9 bases, with 11 bases left between them. The CDR3 spans 13 residues.

This clonotype was counted once. This chain uses TRBV13 with TRBJ2-1; D is unclear. V lost 2 bases, J lost 2 bases, and 10 bases lay in between. CDR3 length: 15 residues. CDR1 is PRHDT, CDR2 FYEKMQ, per germline (reference sequence). The CDR3, as DNA: TGTGCCAGCAGCTTAAACGGCGGACCCTACAATGAGCAGTTCTTC. It specifies CASSLNGGPYNEQFF.

This clonotype appeared many times. This chain links TRBV30 with TRBJ1-4; the D gene is possibly TRBD1 (6 bases). V was trimmed by 4 bases and J by 6 bases, leaving 18 bases between them. The CDR3 length is 15 residues. The germline V gene has CDR1 GTSNPN and CDR2 SVGIG (reference sequence). Written as DNA, the CDR3 is TGTGCCTGGAAACAGGGTCGAGGGCCACATGAAAAACTGTTTTTT. This codes for CAWKQGRGPHEKLFF.

The rearrangement links TRBV27 to TRBJ1-2; D is uncertain. The CDR3 loop spans 13 amino acids. From germline, CDR1 is MNHEY and CDR2 SMNVEV (reference sequence). Trimming took 4 bases from V and 6 from J, leaving 12 bases between them. The CDR3 loop is CASSSSSLNGYTF. The DNA for the CDR3 is TGTGCCAGCAGTTCCTCATCGCTGAATGGCTACACCTTC.

At least ten counts were recorded for this clonotype. This chain joins TRBV5-1 and TRBJ1-1, with D perhaps matching TRBD1 (6 bases). The CDR3 has 14 amino acids. Germline V gene sequence: CDR1 SGHRS, CDR2 YFSETQ. Trimming removed 0 bases from V and 5 bases from J, with 11 bases in between. The CDR3 loop reads CASSLEQGLTEAFF. DNA for the CDR3: TGCGCCAGCAGCTTGGAGCAGGGGTTGACTGAAGCTTTCTTT.

V is TRBV12-5 and J is TRBJ1-2; no firm D call. In germline, CDR1 is LGHNT, CDR2 FRNRAP. This CDR3 region has 15 residues. Trimming took 6 bases from V and 4 from J, leaving 18 bases between them. The CDR3 spells CASGLRQPVGYGYTF. The CDR3 DNA sequence: TGTGCTAGTGGCCTGAGGCAGCCGGTGGGCTATGGCTACACCTTC.

The sample holds a few counts of this clonotype. The chain recombines TRBV7-9 with TRBJ2-7; the D gene is possibly TRBD2 (6 bases). Germline V gene sequence: CDR1 SEHNR, CDR2 FQNEAQ (reference sequence). The CDR3 loop spans 15 amino acids. V lost 5 bases and J lost 2, with 16 bases in between. The CDR3 loop is CASSLLPGEAYEQYF. The CDR3, as DNA: TGTGCCAGCAGCCTTCTACCCGGGGAGGCCTACGAGCAGTACTTC.

This clonotype was seen at least ten times. The V call is TRBV6-5, the J call TRBJ1-3, with no clear D. V was trimmed by 1 base and J by 11 bases, leaving 12 bases between them. The CDR3 loop spans 13 amino acids. Germline V lookup: CDR1 MNHEY, CDR2 SVGAGI. CDR3 region: CASSYYPDSSIYF. The CDR3 DNA reads as TGTGCCAGCAGTTACTACCCGGATTCCTCCATATATTTT.

A remark on this clonotype: This sequence may be a read error, since a much larger clone differs from it by one base. The chain has TRBV7-9 and TRBJ2-7, with D possibly called TRBD1 or TRBD2 (5 bases each). The CDR3 consists of 15 residues. Trimming cost V 5 bases and J 0 bases, with 14 bases left between them. The V gene's germline CDR1 is SEHNR and CDR2 FQNEAQ (reference sequence). The CDR3 sequence is CASSSPGRASYEQYF. The CDR3 region has the DNA TGTGCCAGCAGCAGCCCGGGACGGGCCTCCTACGAGCAGTACTTC.

This chain joins TRBV9 and TRBJ2-7; tentative D call: TRBD1 (6 bases). Trimming shortened V by 2 bases and J by 3 bases, and 12 bases separated the two germline ends. This CDR3 contains 14 residues. Germline values: CDR1 SGDLS, CDR2 YYNGEE. CDR3 residues: CASSVRDILYEQYF. CDR3 sequence (DNA): TGTGCCAGCAGCGTCCGGGACATTCTCTACGAGCAGTACTTC.

This clonotype is a singleton in its sample. This may stem from a read error, because a much larger clone lies one nucleotide away. V usage is TRBV7-2 and J usage is TRBJ1-6; 8 nucleotides line up with TRBD1. The CDR3 length is 15 residues. CDR1 is SGHTA, CDR2 FQGNSA, per germline. CDR3 amino acids: CAGSFSGGFSSPLHF. Here the CDR3 DNA reads TGTGCCGGCAGCTTTTCAGGGGGCTTTAGTTCACCCCTCCACTTT.

This clonotype was counted ten times or more. The gene calls are TRBV2 and TRBJ1-4; possible D gene TRBD1, 5 bases. Per germline, CDR1 SNHLY and CDR2 FYNNEI. V lost 5 bases, J lost 7 bases, and 20 bases lay in between. The CDR3 has 16 residues. The CDR3 bases are TGTGCCAGCAGTACGTCCAGTCGGGACCTCAGTGAAAAACTGTTTTTT. It translates to CASSTSSRDLSEKLFF.

In its sample, this clonotype was seen a few times. The junction does not match germline at one end; this may be a read error. The gene calls are TRBV6-2 or TRBV6-3 and TRBJ2-7; 7 nucleotides match TRBD1. Germline loops: CDR1 MNHEY, CDR2 SVGEGT. The CDR3 is made up of 12 amino acids. CDR3 nucleotide sequence: TGTGCCAGCAGTTTCTCACACGGGACAGCAAACTTC. Residues: CASSFSHGTANF.